Included here is one T cell receptor beta chain sequence, with context. This clone's antigen is unknown. Per-nucleotide qualities are absent, and no much larger clonotype sits a single base away. This sample was included in a study of blood T cell repertoires in COVID-19 (TCRdb year 2020). Regarding the study in general: The collaborator samples originated in the United States, Italy and Spain and spanned the acute and convalescent phases of COVID-19. The prospective study material was composed of cDNA or gDNA derived from T cells, B-cell-depleted T cells, or PBMCs. Deeply sampled blood TCRbeta repertoires from subjects exposed to, actively infected with, or recovered from COVID-19 were included in the dataset. The repertoires were released in a freely available public database meant as a resource for research on the immune response to SARS-CoV-2. Samples were obtained from the ongoing ImmuneRACE study (first 160 participants) and from 1,000 to 1,500 subjects provided by 6 global collaborators. The sample metadata nearly always contained a de-identified subject ID, COVID-19 status, age in years and sex. Where HLA class I and class II types were available, the types were taken from metadata supplied by the sample provider, not from assay-based typing.

TCRbeta CDR3 regions were amplified from genomic DNA using the immunoSEQ Assay, a bias-controlled multiplex PCR. For the original study's pipeline: Within the assay, amplification of reference gene primers was used to estimate how many nucleated cells each sample contained. To quantify the absolute abundance of each unique TCRbeta CDR3 rearrangement, sequence reads were collapsed and filtered. Productive Simpson clonality was computed per sample as the square root of Simpson's diversity index over productive rearrangements. Held by TCRdb, this immuneACCESS table contains in-frame sequences only and omits some clones. Under half of the omission traces to an unresolved V gene where checked; the cause of the rest is unknown. The DNA gave D and trimming, while V, J and clone size come from that table. Here the sample has about 59,000 clones; 75% to 95% occur a single time. The ten biggest clones cover about 9% of the sample.

Results and caveats for the whole study, not just this receptor: The quantity of clinical and demographic metadata differed by source and by participant and was supplied without curation.

Collaborating institutions collected whole blood in K2EDTA tubes following their own protocols. For TCRbeta analysis, collaborators shipped samples as frozen whole blood, isolated PBMCs, or DNA extracted from either of those sample types. The sequenced sample was peripheral blood. This TCR came from a human donor in a cohort sampled during active COVID-19.

DNA sequence: TGTGCCAGCAGTTACTCGATGGGGGCCACTGAAGCTTTCTTT. It is translated as CASSYSMGATEAFF. The chain is assembled from TRBV6-5 and TRBJ1-1; a tentative D call is TRBD1 (6 bases match). The V end loses 0 bases and the J end loses 4 bases, and a stretch of 9 bases separates them. CDR1 MNHEY and CDR2 SVGAGI are derived from the germline V gene. The CDR3 starts with the cysteine, ends with the phenylalanine, and has 14 residues. Only the CDR3 DNA stays, 42 bases, in frame from base 1.